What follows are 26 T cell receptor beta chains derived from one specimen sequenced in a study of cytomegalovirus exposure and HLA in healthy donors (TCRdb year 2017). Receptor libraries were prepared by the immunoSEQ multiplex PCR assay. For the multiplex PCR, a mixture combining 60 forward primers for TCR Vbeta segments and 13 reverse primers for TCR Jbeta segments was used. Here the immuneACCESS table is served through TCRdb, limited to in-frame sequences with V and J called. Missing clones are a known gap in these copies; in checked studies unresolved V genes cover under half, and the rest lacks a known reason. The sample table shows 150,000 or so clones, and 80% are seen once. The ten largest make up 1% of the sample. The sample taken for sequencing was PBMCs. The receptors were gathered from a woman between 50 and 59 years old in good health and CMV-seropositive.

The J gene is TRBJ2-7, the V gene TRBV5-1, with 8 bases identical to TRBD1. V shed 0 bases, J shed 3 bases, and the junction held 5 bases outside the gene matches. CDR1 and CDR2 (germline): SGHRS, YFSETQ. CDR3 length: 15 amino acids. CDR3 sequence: CASSLAAGGYYEQYF. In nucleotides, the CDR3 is TGCGCCAGCAGCTTGGCGGCAGGGGGCTACTACGAGCAGTACTTC.

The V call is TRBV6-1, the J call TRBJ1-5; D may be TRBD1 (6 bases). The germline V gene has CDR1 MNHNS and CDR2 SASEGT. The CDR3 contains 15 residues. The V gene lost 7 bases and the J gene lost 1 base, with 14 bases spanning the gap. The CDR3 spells CASIVQGTSNQPQHF. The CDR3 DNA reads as TGTGCCAGCATTGTACAAGGGACAAGCAATCAGCCCCAGCATTTT.

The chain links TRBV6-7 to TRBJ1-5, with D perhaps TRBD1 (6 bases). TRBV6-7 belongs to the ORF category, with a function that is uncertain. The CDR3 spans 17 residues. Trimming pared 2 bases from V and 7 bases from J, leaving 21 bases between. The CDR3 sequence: CASSYTPQGPPRQPQHF. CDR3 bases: TGTGCCAGCAGTTACACGCCCCAGGGGCCCCCTCGGCAGCCCCAGCATTTT.

The CDR3 DNA is TGTGCCAGCAGCTTAGCGTGGGGGGGCACAGATACGCAGTATTTT. This translates into CASSLAWGGTDTQYF. This chain connects TRBV7-8 to TRBJ2-3; D perhaps matches TRBD2 (6 bases). The CDR3 is made up of 15 amino acids. Germline CDR1 is SGHVS and CDR2 is FQNEAQ. V was trimmed by 0 bases and J by 1 base, leaving 8 bases between them.

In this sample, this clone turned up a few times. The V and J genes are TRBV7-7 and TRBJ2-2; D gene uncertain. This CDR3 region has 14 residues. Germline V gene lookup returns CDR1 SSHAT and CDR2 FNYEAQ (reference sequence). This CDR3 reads CATAFEANTGELFF. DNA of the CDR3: TGTGCAACCGCATTCGAGGCCAACACCGGGGAGCTGTTTTTT. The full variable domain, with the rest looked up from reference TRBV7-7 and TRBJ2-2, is GAGVSQSPRYKVTKRGQDVTLRCDPISSHATLYWYQQALGQGPEFLTYFNYEAQPDKSGLPSDRFSAERPEGSISTLTIQRTEQRDSAMYRCATAFEANTGELFFGEGSRLTVL.

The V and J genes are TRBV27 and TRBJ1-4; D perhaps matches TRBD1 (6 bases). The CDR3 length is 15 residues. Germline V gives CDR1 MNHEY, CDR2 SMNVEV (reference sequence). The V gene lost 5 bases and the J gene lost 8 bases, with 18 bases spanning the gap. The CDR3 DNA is TGTGCCAGCAGTGAAGCCAGGGGACCGGCGGAAAAACTGTTTTTT. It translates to CASSEARGPAEKLFF.

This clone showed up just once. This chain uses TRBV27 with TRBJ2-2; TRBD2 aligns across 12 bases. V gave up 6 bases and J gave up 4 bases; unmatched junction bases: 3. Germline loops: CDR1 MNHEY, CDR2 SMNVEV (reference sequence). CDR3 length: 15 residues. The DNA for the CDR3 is TGTGCCAGCAGACTAGCGGGGGGCCCCACCGGGGAGCTGTTTTTT. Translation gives CASRLAGGPTGELFF.

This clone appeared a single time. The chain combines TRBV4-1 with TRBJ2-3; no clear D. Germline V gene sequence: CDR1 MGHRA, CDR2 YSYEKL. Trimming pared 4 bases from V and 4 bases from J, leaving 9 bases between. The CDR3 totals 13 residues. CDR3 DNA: TGCGCCAGCAGCCCCCAGCGCCCAGATACGCAGTATTTT. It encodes CASSPQRPDTQYF.

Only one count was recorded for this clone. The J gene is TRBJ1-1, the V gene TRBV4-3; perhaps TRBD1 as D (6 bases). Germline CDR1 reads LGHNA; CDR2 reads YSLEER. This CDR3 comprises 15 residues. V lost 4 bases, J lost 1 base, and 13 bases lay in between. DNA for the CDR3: TGCGCCAGCAGCCGAAGGGGGGGATCGAACACTGAAGCTTTCTTT. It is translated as CASSRRGGSNTEAFF.

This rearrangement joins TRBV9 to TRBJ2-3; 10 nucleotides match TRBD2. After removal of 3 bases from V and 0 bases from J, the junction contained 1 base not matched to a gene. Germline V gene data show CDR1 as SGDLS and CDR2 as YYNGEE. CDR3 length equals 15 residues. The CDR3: CASSAGLASTDTQYF. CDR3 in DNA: TGTGCCAGCAGCGCGGGACTAGCGAGCACAGATACGCAGTATTTT.

In DNA, the CDR3 is TGTGCCATGGCAGGGGTCGATGAGCAGTTCTTC. It specifies CAMAGVDEQFF. J is TRBJ2-1 and V is TRBV2, with D possibly matching TRBD1 (6 bases). Germline V CDR1 and CDR2: SNHLY, FYNNEI. With 10 bases removed from V and 8 bases from J, the gap between germline ends came to 12 bases. There are 11 residues in the CDR3.

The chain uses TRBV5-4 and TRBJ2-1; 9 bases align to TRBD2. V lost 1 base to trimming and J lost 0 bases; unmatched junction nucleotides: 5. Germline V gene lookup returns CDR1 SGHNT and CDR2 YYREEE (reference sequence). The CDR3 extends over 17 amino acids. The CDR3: CASSLIKLAGSYNEQFF. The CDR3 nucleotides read TGTGCCAGCAGCTTGATCAAACTAGCGGGCTCCTACAATGAGCAGTTCTTC.

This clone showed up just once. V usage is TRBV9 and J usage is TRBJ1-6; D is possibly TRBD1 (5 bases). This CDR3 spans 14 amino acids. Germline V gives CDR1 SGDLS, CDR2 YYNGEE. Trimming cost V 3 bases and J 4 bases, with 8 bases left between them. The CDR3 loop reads CASSAKGYNSPLHF. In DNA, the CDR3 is TGTGCCAGCAGCGCCAAGGGGTATAATTCACCCCTCCACTTT.

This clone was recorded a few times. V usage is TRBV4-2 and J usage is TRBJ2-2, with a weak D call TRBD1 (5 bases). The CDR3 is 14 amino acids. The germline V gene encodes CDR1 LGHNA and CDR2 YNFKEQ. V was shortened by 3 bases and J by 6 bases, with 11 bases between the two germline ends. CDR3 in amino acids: CASSQIRVAGELFF. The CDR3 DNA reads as TGTGCCAGCAGCCAGATCAGGGTAGCCGGGGAGCTGTTTTTT.

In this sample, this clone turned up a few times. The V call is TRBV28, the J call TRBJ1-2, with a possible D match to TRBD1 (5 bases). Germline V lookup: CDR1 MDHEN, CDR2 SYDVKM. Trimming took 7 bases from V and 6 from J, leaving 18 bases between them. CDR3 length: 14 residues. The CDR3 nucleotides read TGTGCCAGCAAAAGATGGACACCCGAGGATGGCTACACCTTC. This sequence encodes CASKRWTPEDGYTF.

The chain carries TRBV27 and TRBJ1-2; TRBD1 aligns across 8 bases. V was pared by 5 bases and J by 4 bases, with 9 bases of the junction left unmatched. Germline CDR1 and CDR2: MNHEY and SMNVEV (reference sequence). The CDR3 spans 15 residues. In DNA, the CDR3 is TGTGCCAGCAGTCCGCGGACAGGGCTGGCCTATGGCTACACCTTC. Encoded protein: CASSPRTGLAYGYTF.

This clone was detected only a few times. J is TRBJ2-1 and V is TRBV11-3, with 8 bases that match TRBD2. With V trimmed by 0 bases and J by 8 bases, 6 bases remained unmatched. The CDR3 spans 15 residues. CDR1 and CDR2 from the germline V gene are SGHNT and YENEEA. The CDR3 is CASSLDPAGAYEQFF. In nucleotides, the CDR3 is TGTGCCAGCAGCTTAGATCCAGCGGGGGCGTATGAGCAGTTCTTC. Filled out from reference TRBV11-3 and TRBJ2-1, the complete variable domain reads EAGVVQSPRYKIIEKKQPVAFWCNPISGHNTLYWYLQNLGQGPELLIRYENEEAVDDSQLPKDRFSAERLKGVDSTLKIQPAELGDSAVYLCASSLDPAGAYEQFFGPGTRLTVL.

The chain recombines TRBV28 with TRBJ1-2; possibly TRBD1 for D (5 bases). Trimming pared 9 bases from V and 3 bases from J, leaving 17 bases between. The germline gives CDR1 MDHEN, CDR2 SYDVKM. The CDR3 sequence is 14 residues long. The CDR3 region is CASLEGTEYYGYTF. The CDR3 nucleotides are TGTGCCAGTCTGGAGGGGACGGAATACTATGGCTACACCTTC.

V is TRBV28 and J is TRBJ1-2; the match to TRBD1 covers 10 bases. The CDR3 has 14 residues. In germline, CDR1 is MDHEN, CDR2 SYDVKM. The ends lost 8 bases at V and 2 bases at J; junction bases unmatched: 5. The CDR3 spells CASGKGQGNYGYTF. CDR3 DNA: TGTGCCAGCGGGAAGGGACAGGGGAACTATGGCTACACCTTC.

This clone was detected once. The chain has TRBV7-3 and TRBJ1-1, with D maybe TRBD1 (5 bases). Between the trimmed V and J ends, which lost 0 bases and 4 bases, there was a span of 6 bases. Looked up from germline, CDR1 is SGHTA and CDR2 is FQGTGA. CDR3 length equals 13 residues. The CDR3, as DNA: TGTGCCAGCAGCTTAACGACAGTCACTGAAGCTTTCTTT. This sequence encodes CASSLTTVTEAFF.

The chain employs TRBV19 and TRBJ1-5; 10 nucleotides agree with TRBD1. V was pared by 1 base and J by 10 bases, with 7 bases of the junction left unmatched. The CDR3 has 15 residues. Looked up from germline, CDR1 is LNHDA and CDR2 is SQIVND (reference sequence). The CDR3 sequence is CASSIVPGQGSPQHF. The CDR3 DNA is TGTGCCAGTAGTATAGTTCCGGGACAGGGGTCTCCCCAGCATTTT.

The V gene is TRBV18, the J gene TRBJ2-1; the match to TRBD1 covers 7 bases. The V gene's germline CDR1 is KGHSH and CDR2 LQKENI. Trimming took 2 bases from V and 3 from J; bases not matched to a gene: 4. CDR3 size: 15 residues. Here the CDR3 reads CASSPTWDSYNEQFF. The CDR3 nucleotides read TGTGCCAGCTCACCAACCTGGGACAGCTACAATGAGCAGTTCTTC.

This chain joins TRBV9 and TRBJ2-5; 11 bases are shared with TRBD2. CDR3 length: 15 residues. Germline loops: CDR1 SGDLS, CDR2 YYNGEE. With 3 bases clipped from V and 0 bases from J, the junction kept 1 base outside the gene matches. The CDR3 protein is CASSALAGDQETQYF. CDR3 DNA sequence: TGTGCCAGCAGCGCACTAGCGGGGGACCAAGAGACCCAGTACTTC.

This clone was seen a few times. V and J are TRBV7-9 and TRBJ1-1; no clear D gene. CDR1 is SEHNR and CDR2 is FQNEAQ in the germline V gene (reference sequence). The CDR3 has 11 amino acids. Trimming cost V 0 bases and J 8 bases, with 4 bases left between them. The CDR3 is CASSLAREAFF. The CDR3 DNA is TGTGCCAGCAGCTTAGCCAGGGAAGCTTTCTTT.

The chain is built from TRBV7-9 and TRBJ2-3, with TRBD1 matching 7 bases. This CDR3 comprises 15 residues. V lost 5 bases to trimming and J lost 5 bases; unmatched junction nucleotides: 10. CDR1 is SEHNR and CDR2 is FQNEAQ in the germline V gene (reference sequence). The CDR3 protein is CASSPPGTALDTQYF. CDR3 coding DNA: TGTGCCAGCAGCCCCCCCGGGACAGCTCTAGATACGCAGTATTTT.

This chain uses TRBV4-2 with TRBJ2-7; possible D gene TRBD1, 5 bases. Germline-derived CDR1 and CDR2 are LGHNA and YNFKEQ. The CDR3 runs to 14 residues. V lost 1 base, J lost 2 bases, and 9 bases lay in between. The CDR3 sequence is CASSQGKGTYEQYF. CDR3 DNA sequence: TGTGCCAGCAGCCAAGGAAAGGGGACCTACGAGCAGTACTTC.